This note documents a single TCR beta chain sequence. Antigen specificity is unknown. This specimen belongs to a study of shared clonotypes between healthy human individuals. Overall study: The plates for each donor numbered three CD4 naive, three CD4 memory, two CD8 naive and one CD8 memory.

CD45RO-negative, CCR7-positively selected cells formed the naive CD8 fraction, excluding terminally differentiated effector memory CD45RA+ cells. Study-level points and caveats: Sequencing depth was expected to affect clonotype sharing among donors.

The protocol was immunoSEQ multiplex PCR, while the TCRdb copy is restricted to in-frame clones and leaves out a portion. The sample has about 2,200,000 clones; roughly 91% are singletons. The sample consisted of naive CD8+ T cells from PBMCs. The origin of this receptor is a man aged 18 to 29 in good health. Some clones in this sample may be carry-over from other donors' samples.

The CDR3 loop is CATHRMREYNEQFF. CDR3 sequence (DNA): TGTGCCACCCATAGGATGCGGGAGTACAATGAGCAGTTCTTC. The rearrangement links TRBV15 to TRBJ2-1, with TRBD2 matching 7 bases. V shed 8 bases and J 4 bases; nucleotides not matched to a gene: 8. The germline CDR1 and CDR2 sequences are LNHNV and YYDKDF (reference sequence). The length of the CDR3 is 14 residues.